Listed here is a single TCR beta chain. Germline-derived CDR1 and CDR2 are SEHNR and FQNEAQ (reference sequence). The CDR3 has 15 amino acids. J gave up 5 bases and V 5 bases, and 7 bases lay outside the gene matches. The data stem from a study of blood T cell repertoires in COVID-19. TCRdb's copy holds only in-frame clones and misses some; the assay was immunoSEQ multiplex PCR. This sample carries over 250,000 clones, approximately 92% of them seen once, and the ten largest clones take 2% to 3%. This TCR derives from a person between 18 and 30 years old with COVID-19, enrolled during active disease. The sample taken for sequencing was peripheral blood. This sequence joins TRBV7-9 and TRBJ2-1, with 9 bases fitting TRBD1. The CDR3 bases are TGTGCCAGCAGCCCTCTTCGGGACAGGGACAATGAGCAGTTCTTC. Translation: CASSPLRDRDNEQFF.